This T cell receptor (beta chain) is from a study of cytomegalovirus exposure and HLA in healthy donors. General observations from the study: As was reported, the classifier diagnosed cytomegalovirus status with high specificity and sensitivity. From TCR beta sequences, most subjects' HLA-A and HLA-B alleles were reportedly predicted accurately.

Comments on this clone: The target antigen is unknown.

This CDR3 region has 17 residues. The V gene lost 3 bases and the J gene lost 1 base, with 18 bases spanning the gap. Germline CDR1 and CDR2: MDHEN and SYDVKM. The PCR employed 60 Vbeta primers together with 13 Jbeta primers. Repertoires were generated with immunoSEQ multiplex PCR, while TCRdb's copy carries only in-frame clones and drops some. This table has about 180,000 clones, 60% to 80% appearing once. The clonotype originates from a man between 60 and 75 years old in good health and CMV-seronegative. The chain uses TRBV28 and TRBJ1-1, with D possibly being TRBD1 (6 bases). The material sequenced was PBMCs. In DNA, the CDR3 is TGTGCCAGCAGTTTTGTCAGGGACACTTGGCCGAACACTGAAGCTTTCTTT. Translation gives CASSFVRDTWPNTEAFF.